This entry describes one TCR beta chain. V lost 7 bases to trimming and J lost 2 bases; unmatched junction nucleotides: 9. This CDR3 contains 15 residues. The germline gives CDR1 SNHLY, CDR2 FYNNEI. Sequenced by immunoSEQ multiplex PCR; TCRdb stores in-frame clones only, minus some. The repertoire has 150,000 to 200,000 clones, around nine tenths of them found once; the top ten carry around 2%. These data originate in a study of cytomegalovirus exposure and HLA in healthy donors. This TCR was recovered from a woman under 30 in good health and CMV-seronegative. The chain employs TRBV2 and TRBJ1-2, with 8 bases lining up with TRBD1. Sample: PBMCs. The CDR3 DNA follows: TGTGCCAGCAAACTAACCGGGACAGGCAACTATGGCTACACCTTC. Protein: CASKLTGTGNYGYTF.